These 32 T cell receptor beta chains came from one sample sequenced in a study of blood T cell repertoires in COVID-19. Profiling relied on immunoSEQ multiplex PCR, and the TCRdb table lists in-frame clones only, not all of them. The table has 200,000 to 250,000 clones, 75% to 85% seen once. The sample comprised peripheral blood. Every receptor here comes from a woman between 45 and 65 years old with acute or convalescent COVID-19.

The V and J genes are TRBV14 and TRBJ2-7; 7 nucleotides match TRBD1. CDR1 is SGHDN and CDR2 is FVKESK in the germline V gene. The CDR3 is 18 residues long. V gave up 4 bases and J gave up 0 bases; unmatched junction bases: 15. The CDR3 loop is CASSRLQLGRDSSYEQYF. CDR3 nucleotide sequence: TGTGCCAGCAGCCGCCTACAATTGGGCCGGGACAGCTCCTACGAGCAGTACTTC.

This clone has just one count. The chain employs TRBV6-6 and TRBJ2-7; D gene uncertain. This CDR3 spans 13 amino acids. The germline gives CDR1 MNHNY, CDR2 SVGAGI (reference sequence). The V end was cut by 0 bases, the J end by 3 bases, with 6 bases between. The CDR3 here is CASSYSTGYEQYF. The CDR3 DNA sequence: TGTGCCAGCAGTTACTCTACCGGCTACGAGCAGTACTTC.

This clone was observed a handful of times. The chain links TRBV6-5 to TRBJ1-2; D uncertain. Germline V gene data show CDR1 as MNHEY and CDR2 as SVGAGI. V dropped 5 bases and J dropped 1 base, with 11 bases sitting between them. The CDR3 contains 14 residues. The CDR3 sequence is CASSKKEGNYGYTF. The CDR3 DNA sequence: TGTGCCAGCAGTAAAAAGGAGGGTAACTATGGCTACACCTTC.

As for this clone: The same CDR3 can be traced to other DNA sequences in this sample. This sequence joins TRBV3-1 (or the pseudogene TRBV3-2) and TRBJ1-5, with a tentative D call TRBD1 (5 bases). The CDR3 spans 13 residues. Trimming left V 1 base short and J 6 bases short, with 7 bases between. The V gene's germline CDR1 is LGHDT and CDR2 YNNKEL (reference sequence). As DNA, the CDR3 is TGTGCCAGCAGCCAAGGGGGGGGTCAGCCCCAGCATTTT. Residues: CASSQGGGQPQHF.

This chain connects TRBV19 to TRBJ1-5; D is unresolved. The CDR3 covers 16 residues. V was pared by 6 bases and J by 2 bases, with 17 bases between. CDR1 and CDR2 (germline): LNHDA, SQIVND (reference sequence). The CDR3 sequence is CASSSPSLSGNQPQHF. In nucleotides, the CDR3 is TGTGCCAGTAGCAGCCCCAGTCTGAGCGGCAATCAGCCCCAGCATTTT.

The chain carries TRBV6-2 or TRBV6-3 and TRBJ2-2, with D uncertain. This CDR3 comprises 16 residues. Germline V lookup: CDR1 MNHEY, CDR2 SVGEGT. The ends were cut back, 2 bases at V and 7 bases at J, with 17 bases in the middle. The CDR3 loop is CASSYHLMPRVGELFF. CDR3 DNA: TGTGCCAGCAGTTACCACCTCATGCCCCGGGTCGGGGAGCTGTTTTTT.

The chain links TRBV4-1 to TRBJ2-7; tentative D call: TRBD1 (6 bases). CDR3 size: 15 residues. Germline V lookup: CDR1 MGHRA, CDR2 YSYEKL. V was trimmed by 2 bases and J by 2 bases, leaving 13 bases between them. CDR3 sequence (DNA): TGCGCCAGCAGCCAAAACCCGGGACAAACCTACGAGCAGTACTTC. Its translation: CASSQNPGQTYEQYF.

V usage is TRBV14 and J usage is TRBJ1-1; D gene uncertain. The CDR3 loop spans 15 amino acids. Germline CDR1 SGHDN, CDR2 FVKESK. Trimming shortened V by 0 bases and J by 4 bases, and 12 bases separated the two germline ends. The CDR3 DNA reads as TGTGCCAGCAGCCAAGAAGGCGAAACGGGCACTGAAGCTTTCTTT. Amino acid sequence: CASSQEGETGTEAFF.

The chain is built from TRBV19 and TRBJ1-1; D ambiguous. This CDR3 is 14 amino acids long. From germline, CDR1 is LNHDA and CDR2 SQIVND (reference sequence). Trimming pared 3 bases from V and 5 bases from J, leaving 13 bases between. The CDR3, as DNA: TGTGCCAGTAGTATTAGACTAGGATCAACTGAAGCTTTCTTT. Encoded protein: CASSIRLGSTEAFF. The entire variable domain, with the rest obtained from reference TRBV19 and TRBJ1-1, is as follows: DGGITQSPKYLFRKEGQNVTLSCEQNLNHDAMYWYRQDPGQGLRLIYYSQIVNDFQKGDIAEGYSVSREKKESFPLTVTSAQKNPTAFYLCASSIRLGSTEAFFGQGTRLTVV.

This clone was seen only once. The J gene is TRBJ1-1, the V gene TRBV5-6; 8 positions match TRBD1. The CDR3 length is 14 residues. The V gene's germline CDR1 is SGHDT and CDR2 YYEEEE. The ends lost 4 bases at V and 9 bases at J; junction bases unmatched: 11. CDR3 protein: CASSTRDRNTKAFF. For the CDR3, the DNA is TGTGCCAGCAGCACACGGGACAGGAATACCAAAGCTTTCTTT.

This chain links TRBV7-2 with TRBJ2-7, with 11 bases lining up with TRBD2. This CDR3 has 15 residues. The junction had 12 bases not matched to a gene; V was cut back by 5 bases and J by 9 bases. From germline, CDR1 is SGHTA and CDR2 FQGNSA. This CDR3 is CASSLIAGGTSGQYF. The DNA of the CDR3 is TGTGCCAGCAGCCTAATAGCGGGGGGGACCTCGGGGCAGTACTTC. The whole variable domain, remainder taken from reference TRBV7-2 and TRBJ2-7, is GAGVSQSPSNKVTEKGKDVELRCDPISGHTALYWYRQSLGQGLEFLIYFQGNSAPDKSGLPSDRFSAERTGGSVSTLTIQRTQQEDSAVYLCASSLIAGGTSGQYFGPGTRLTVT.

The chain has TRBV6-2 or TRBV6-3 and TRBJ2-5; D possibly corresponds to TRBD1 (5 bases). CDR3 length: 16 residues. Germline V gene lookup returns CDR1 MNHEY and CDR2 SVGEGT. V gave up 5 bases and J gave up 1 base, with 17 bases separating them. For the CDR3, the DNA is TGTGCCAGCAGTGACCAGACAGAGAACCTCCAAGAGACCCAGTACTTC. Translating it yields CASSDQTENLQETQYF.

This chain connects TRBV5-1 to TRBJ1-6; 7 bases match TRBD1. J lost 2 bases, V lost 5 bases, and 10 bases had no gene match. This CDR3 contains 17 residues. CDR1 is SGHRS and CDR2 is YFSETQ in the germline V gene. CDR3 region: CASRYNQGEAYNSPLHF. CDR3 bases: TGCGCCAGCAGGTATAACCAGGGGGAGGCCTATAATTCACCCCTCCACTTT.

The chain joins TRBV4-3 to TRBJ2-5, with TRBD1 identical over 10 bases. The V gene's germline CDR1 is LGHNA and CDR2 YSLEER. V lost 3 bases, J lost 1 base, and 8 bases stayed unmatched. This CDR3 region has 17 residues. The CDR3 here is CASSQQWRTGGQETQYF. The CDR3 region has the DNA TGCGCCAGCAGCCAGCAATGGAGGACAGGGGGCCAAGAGACCCAGTACTTC.

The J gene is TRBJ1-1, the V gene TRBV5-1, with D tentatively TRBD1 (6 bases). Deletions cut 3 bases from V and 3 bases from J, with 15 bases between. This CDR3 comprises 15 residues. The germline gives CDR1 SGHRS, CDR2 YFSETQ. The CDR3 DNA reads TGCGCCAGCAGCTCATTACAGGGTGGGGACACTGAAGCTTTCTTT. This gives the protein CASSSLQGGDTEAFF.

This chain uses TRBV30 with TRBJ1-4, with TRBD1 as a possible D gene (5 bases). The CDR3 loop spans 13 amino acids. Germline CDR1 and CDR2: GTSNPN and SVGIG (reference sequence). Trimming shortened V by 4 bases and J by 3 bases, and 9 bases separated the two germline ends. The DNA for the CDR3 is TGTGCCTGGACAGGGTCAGCTAATGAAAAACTGTTTTTT. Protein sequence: CAWTGSANEKLFF.

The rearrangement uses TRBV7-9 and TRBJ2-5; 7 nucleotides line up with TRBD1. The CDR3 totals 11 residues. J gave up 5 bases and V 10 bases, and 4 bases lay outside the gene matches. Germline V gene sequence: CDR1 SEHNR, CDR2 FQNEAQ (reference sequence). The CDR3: CATRTGETQYF. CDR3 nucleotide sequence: TGTGCCACGAGGACAGGCGAGACCCAGTACTTC. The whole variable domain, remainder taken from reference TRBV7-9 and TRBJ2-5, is DTGVSQNPRHKITKRGQNVTFRCDPISEHNRLYWYRQTLGQGPEFLTYFQNEAQLEKSRLLSDRFSAERPKGSFSTLEIQRTEQGDSAMYLCATRTGETQYFGPGTRLLVL.

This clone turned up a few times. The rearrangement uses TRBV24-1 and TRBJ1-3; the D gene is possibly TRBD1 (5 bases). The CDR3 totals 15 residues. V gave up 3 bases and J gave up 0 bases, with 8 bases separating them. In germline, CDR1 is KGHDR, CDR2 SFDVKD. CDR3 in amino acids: CATSDPGVSGNTIYF. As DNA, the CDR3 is TGTGCCACCAGTGATCCGGGGGTCTCTGGAAACACCATATATTTT.

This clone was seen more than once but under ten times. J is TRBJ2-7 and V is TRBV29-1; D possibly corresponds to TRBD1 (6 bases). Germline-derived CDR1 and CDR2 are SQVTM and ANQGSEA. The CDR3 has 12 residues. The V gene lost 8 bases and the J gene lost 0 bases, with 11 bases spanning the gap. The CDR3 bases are TGCAGCTCCCGGGACAACTCCTACGAGCAGTACTTC. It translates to CSSRDNSYEQYF.

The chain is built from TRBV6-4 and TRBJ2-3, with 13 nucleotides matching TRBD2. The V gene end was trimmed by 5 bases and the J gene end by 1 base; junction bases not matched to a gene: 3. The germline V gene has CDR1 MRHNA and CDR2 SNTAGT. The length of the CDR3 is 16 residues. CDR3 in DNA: TGTGCCAGCAGTACTAGCGGGGGGGCCGGCACAGATACGCAGTATTTT. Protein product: CASSTSGGAGTDTQYF.

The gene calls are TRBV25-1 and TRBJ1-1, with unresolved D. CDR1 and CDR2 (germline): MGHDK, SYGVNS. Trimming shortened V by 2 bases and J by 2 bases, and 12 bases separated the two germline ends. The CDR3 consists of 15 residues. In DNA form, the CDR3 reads TGTGCCAGCAGTGAAGCGGACTGGGGAAACACTGAAGCTTTCTTT. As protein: CASSEADWGNTEAFF.

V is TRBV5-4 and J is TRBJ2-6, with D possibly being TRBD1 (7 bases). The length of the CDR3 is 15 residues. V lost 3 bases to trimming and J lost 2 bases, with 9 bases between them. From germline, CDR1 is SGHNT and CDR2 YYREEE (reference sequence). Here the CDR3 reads CASSSGGPGANVLTF. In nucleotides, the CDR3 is TGTGCCAGCAGCTCAGGGGGGCCTGGGGCCAACGTCCTGACTTTC. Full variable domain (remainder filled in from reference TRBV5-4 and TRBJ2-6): ETGVTQSPTHLIKTRGQQVTLRCSSQSGHNTVSWYQQALGQGPQFIFQYYREEENGRGNFPPRFSGLQFPNYSSELNVNALELDDSALYLCASSSGGPGANVLTFGAGSRLTVL.

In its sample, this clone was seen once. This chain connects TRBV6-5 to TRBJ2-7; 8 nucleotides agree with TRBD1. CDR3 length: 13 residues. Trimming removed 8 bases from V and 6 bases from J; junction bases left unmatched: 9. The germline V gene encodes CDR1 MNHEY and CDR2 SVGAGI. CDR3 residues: CASAQGAQGEQYF. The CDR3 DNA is TGTGCCAGCGCCCAGGGGGCGCAGGGCGAGCAGTACTTC.

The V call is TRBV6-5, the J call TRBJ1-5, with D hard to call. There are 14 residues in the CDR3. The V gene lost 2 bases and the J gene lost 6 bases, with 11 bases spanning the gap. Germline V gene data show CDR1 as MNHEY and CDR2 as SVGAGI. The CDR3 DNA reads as TGTGCCAGCAGTTACCAGGCAGGTCGTCAGCCCCAGCATTTT. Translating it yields CASSYQAGRQPQHF.

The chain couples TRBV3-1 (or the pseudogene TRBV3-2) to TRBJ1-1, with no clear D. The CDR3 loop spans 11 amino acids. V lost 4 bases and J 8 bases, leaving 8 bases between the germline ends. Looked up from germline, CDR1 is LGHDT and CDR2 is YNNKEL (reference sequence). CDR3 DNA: TGTGCCAGCAGCCGAGAGCGGGAAGCTTTCTTT. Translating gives CASSREREAFF.

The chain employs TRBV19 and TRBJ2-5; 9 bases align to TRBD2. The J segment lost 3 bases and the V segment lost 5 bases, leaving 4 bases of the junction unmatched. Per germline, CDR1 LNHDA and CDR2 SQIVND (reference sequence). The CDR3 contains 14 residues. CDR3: CASSPGLAKETQYF. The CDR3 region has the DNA TGTGCCAGTAGTCCCGGACTAGCGAAAGAGACCCAGTACTTC.

CDR3 in DNA: TGTGCCAGCAGTGTTTTTAGCGGAGAGACCCAGTACTTC. This encodes CASSVFSGETQYF. The chain recombines TRBV27 with TRBJ2-5, with a possible D match to TRBD2 (6 bases). Germline CDR1 reads MNHEY; CDR2 reads SMNVEV (reference sequence). V dropped 5 bases and J dropped 4 bases, with 11 bases sitting between them. This CDR3 has 13 residues.

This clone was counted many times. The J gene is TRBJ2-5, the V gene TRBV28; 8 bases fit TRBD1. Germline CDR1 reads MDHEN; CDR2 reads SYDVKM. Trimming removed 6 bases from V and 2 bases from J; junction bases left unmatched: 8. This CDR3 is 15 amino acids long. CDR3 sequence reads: CASSKDRARQETQYF. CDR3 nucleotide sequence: TGTGCCAGCAGCAAGGACAGGGCAAGGCAAGAGACCCAGTACTTC.

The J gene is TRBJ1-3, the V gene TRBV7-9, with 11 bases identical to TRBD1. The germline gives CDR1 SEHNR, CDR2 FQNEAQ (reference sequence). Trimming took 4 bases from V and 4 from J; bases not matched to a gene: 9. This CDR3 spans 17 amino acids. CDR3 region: CASSYAGQGALGNTIYF. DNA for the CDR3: TGTGCCAGCAGCTATGCTGGACAGGGGGCGTTGGGAAACACCATATATTTT.

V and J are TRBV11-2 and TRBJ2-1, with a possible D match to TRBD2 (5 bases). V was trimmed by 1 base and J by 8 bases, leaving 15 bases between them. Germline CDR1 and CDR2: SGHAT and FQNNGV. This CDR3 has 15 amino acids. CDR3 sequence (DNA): TGTGCCAGCAGCTTAGCGGGGATGGTATTCGATGAGCAGTTCTTC. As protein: CASSLAGMVFDEQFF.

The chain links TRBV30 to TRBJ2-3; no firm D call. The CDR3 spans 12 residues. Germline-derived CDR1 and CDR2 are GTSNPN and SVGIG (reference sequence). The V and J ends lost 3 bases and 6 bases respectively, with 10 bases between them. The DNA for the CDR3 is TGTGCCTGGAGAACAACCTCGGATACGCAGTATTTT. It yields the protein CAWRTTSDTQYF.

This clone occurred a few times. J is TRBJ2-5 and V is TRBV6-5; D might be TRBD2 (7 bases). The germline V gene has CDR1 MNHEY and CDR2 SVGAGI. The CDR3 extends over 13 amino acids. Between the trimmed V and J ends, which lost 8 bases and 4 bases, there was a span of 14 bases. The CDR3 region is CASGGGGTETQYF. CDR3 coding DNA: TGTGCCAGCGGAGGCGGGGGCACAGAGACCCAGTACTTC.